Described below is a single T cell receptor beta chain sequence and its context. Its specificity is not known. The sample comes from a study of lymphopenia after photon versus proton radiotherapy. Study-wide results and limits: Under photons, naive T cells and diversity fell while effector/memory populations rose. Authors raise, but do not show, better survival with proton therapy. Post-nadir diversity loss with photons came from oligoclonal expansion, particularly CD8+ Temra cells.

Here immunoSEQ multiplex PCR was the method, and the copy in TCRdb shows in-frame clones only, minus some. Of about 60,000 clones listed, approximately 84% are singletons. In germline, CDR1 is DFQATT, CDR2 SNEGSKA (reference sequence). Trimming removed 7 bases at V and 2 bases at J, with 7 bases between. This CDR3 comprises 11 residues. The origin of this receptor is a man between 60 and 70 years old with pancreatic cancer. The rearrangement uses TRBV20-1 and TRBJ2-3; D perhaps matches TRBD2 (6 bases). The material sequenced was peripheral blood, taken from a patient treated with proton-based radiotherapy. As DNA, the CDR3 is TGCAGTGAGCGGGCCACAGATACGCAGTATTTT. Residues: CSERATDTQYF.